This entry lists 11 T cell receptor beta chains sequenced from one sample in a study of identical twins. TCRdb reprocessed the 5' RACE reads via MiXCR and lists one record per CDR3 protein. The table lists more than 350,000 distinct CDR3 sequences, approximately 8.8% of them singletons, with 8.5% to 10% in the top ten. The specimen sequenced was naive T cells sorted from blood. The receptors come from a woman between 50 and 59 years old in good health.

This clonotype has a count of ten or more. This rearrangement joins TRBV6-5 to TRBJ2-2, with 8 bases matching TRBD2. Germline trimming cut 7 bases from V and 5 bases from J; bases unmatched to any gene: 15. CDR1 is MNHEY and CDR2 is SVGAGI in the germline V gene. The CDR3 length is 17 residues. In DNA form, the CDR3 reads TGTGCCAGCAATCCCGGGGGGGCGGACCTTTTGACCGGGGAGCTGTTTTTT. Amino acids: CASNPGGADLLTGELFF.

This clonotype was seen a handful of times. The chain links TRBV5-1 to TRBJ2-7; D might be TRBD1 (5 bases). Germline CDR1 SGHRS, CDR2 YFSETQ. V dropped 4 bases and J dropped 3 bases, with 14 bases sitting between them. The CDR3 totals 14 residues. This CDR3 reads CASSIAPRVYEQYV. The CDR3 DNA reads as TGCGCCAGCAGCATCGCACCCAGGGTCTACGAGCAGTACGTC.

This rearrangement joins TRBV5-1 to TRBJ2-1; D might be TRBD2 (6 bases). Germline CDR1 and CDR2: SGHRS and YFSETQ. V lost 3 bases and J 5 bases, leaving 12 bases between the germline ends. The CDR3 consists of 14 residues. In nucleotides, the CDR3 is TGCGCCAGCAGCTGGTCCACTAGCAACAATGAGCAGTTCTTC. It yields the protein CASSWSTSNNEQFF.

In this sample, this clonotype turned up a few times. The chain carries TRBV25-1 and TRBJ2-1, with D perhaps matching TRBD2 (6 bases). Germline V gives CDR1 MGHDK, CDR2 SYGVNS. The CDR3 has 14 amino acids. Trimming pared 4 bases from V and 5 bases from J, leaving 12 bases between. The DNA for the CDR3 is TGTGCCAGCAGTGCCCGGGGGAGGAACAATGAGCAGTTCTTC. It translates to CASSARGRNNEQFF.

About this clonotype itself: A read error may be the cause here, since a much bigger clone is one base away. The V call is TRBV27, the J call TRBJ2-2, with D unclear. The CDR3 contains 14 residues. Germline CDR1 MNHEY, CDR2 SMNVEV (reference sequence). The CDR3 loop is CGSSFQVNTGELFF. CDR3 nucleotides: TGTGGCAGCAGTTTTCAAGTTAACACCGGGGAGCTGTTTTTT.

This clonotype was counted between two and nine times. The chain recombines TRBV11-2 with TRBJ2-2; TRBD2 aligns across 8 bases. Germline assignment: CDR1 SGHAT and CDR2 FQNNGV. V was pared by 3 bases and J by 5 bases, with 5 bases of the junction left unmatched. The CDR3 is 15 amino acids. The CDR3 here is CASSFRGGGTGELFF. Written as DNA, the CDR3 is TGTGCCAGCAGCTTTCGGGGGGGCGGAACCGGGGAGCTGTTTTTT.

This clonotype was seen ten or more times. V usage is TRBV12-3 or TRBV12-4 and J usage is TRBJ1-6; 7 nucleotides match TRBD1. This CDR3 spans 14 amino acids. The junction had 5 bases not matched to a gene; V was cut back by 5 bases and J by 7 bases. In nucleotides, the CDR3 is TGTGCCAGCAGTGGGAGACAGGGAAATTCACCCCTCCACTTT. Amino acid sequence: CASSGRQGNSPLHF.

The chain carries TRBV7-3 and TRBJ2-1; D might be TRBD2 (5 bases). The CDR3 loop spans 12 amino acids. V was shortened by 5 bases and J by 8 bases, with 10 bases between the two germline ends. Germline CDR1 SGHTA, CDR2 FQGTGA. CDR3 sequence (DNA): TGTGCCAGCAGCAAGGAGGAGGATGAGCAGTTCTTC. This sequence encodes CASSKEEDEQFF.

The chain carries TRBV4-1 and TRBJ2-3; D may be TRBD2 (6 bases). This CDR3 has 16 amino acids. The V end was cut by 4 bases, the J end by 0 bases, with 14 bases between. The V gene's germline CDR1 is MGHRA and CDR2 YSYEKL. CDR3 loop: CASSLEATSSTDTQYF. The CDR3 DNA reads TGCGCCAGCAGCCTTGAGGCTACTAGCAGCACAGATACGCAGTATTTT.

The chain combines TRBV6-5 with TRBJ1-1; possible D gene TRBD1, 6 bases. The V gene lost 2 bases and the J gene lost 1 base, with 14 bases spanning the gap. Germline loops: CDR1 MNHEY, CDR2 SVGAGI. This CDR3 has 16 residues. The CDR3 DNA reads TGTGCCAGCAGTTACGCGGTAGGGGGAGGGAACACTGAAGCTTTCTTT. This sequence encodes CASSYAVGGGNTEAFF.

In this sample, this clonotype turned up many times. In nucleotides, the CDR3 is TGTGCCACCAGCAGAGGGACAGGGGACGGGATGAGGGGCTACACCTTC. The encoded protein is CATSRGTGDGMRGYTF. The rearrangement links TRBV15 to TRBJ1-2; 9 bases are a match to TRBD1. The CDR3 covers 16 residues. Germline V lookup: CDR1 LNHNV, CDR2 YYDKDF (reference sequence). With 1 base clipped from V and 8 bases from J, the junction kept 11 bases outside the gene matches.